One TCR beta chain is described in this entry. The antigen is unknown. These data come from a study of shared clonotypes between healthy human individuals. Study results and caveats: Across a few donors, naive CD4 shared 5% to 6%, naive CD8 under 4%, memory CD4 over 2%, memory CD8 0.35% to 0.5%.

Using immunoSEQ multiplex PCR, the repertoire was profiled, and TCRdb retains in-frame clones only, with some absent. The sample shows some 2,000,000 clones, approximately 94% of them seen only once. The CDR3 runs 14 residues. V dropped 6 bases and J dropped 6; count of bases not matched to a gene: 5. CDR1 is SQVTM and CDR2 is ANQGSEA in the germline V gene. V usage is TRBV29-1 and J usage is TRBJ2-3; 14 bases agree with TRBD2. Sequencing input: naive CD4+ T cells sorted from blood. Subset denoted: CD45RA+ positively selected. The sequence was obtained from a man younger than 35 in good health. CDR3 DNA sequence: TGCAGCGTCCTGACTAGCGGGAGGGTGGATACGCAGTATTTT. Translation gives CSVLTSGRVDTQYF.